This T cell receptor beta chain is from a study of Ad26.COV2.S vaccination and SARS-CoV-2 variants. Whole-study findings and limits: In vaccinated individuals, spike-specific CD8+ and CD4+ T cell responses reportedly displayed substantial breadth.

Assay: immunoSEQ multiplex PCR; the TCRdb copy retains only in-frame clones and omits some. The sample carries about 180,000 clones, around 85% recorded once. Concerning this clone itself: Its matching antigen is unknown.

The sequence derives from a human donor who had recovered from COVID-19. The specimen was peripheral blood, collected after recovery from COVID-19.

The CDR3 nucleotides read TGTGCCAGCAGCCCCGGCCTGGGGGACATTCAGTACTTC. It encodes CASSPGLGDIQYF. V is TRBV2 and J is TRBJ2-4; tentatively, D is TRBD1 or TRBD2 (5 bases each). With 6 bases removed from V and 8 bases from J, the gap between germline ends came to 14 bases. Germline lookup yields CDR1 SNHLY and CDR2 FYNNEI. The CDR3 sequence is 13 residues long.